This T cell receptor (delta chain) was found in a study of Vδ1+ human thymocytes. This clone was observed a handful of times. Its antigen is unidentified. Study results and caveats: Bulk repertoire data may be misinterpreted because of unexpected Vdelta2 sequences. Despite high sort purity, roughly 20% of thymic T cell receptor delta sequences were Vdelta2. TRD repertoires were essentially private, unlike widely shared TRG clonotypes. In the thymus, TRG and TRD repertoires looked highly polyclonal with Gaussian CDR3 lengths.

The CDR3 contains 19 residues. CDR1 and CDR2 (germline): TSWWSYY, QGS. J gave up 6 bases and V 3 bases, and 21 bases lay outside the gene matches. RNA was extracted from the cells and then reverse transcribed. Multiplex PCR used pooled V-gene forward primers and a constant-region reverse primer to amplify CDR3s. TCRdb used CATT to re-call clones from the multiplex PCR reads. The sample carries about 50,000 delta-chain clones, roughly 16% recorded once. The chain uses TRDV1 and TRDJ1; TRDD3 agrees at 8 bases. The TCR was taken from a girl under three years old who had congenital heart surgery. Sequencing used Vdelta1+ gamma-delta thymocytes from the thymus. The subset here: FACS-sorted CD3+ TCRalphabeta- TCRVdelta1+ TCRVdelta2- thymocytes. The CDR3 spells CALGERGPGILWTGYKLIF. The CDR3 DNA follows: TGTGCTCTTGGGGAGCGTGGGCCGGGGATACTGTGGACTGGATATAAACTCATCTTT.